This TCR beta chain was identified in a study of patients and donors after allogeneic stem cell transplantation (dated by TCRdb to 2020 to 2022). Library creation used RT-PCR. Reads for this sample came from a NextSeq 550. The raw public data were reprocessed by TCRdb itself: fastp quality trimming at Q25, MiXCR clonotype calling, in-frame beta chains only. Duplicate CDR3 protein sequences are folded into a single record with the most common DNA and genes. This sample gives hundreds of thousands of distinct CDR3 sequences in total; around 16% of them show up just once. Just over 7% of the sample lies in the top ten. Comment on this clonotype: What this receptor recognizes is not known. The input lacks base qualities; no much larger clone sits a single base away.

V has 3 bases trimmed and J has 4 bases trimmed; junction bases matching no gene number 8. CDR1 is given as MDHEN and CDR2 as SYDVKM, both from the germline V gene. The CDR3 sequence holds 18 residues, the cysteine and phenylalanine included. Left in the record is the CDR3 DNA by itself, 54 bases read in frame from the first base. This receptor was identified in a human donor who was either an allogeneic HSCT recipient or a stem cell or donor lymphocyte infusion donor (not recorded which). It is not recorded whose cells these are; they may come from a transplant donor. Recombination joined TRBV28 with TRBJ2-3, with 15 middle bases fitting TRBD2. The specimen sequenced was blood, either unsorted or a sorted T cell fraction (not recorded which). The DNA is as follows: TGTGCCAGCAGTTTTATAGGACTAGCGGGGGGGCACGCAGATACGCAGTATTTT. It is translated as CASSFIGLAGGHADTQYF. Outside the CDR3, residues come from the reference TRBV28 and TRBJ2-3 proteins, so the full variable domain is: DVKVTQSSRYLVKRTGEKVFLECVQDMDHENMFWYRQDPGLGLRLIYFSYDVKMKEKGDIPEGYSVSREKKERFSLILESASTNQTSMYLCASSFIGLAGGHADTQYFGPGTRLTVL.